These 22 T cell receptor beta chains were all obtained from the same sample, sequenced in a study of regulatory dendritic cells for organ transplantation. Sorted subsets were CFSE-labeled and cultured less than six days with allogeneic dendritic cells. Measured with immunoSEQ multiplex PCR; TCRdb has only the in-frame clones, and not every one. The sample holds tens of thousands of clones, over 75% seen once. No cognate antigen is known for these TCRs. The sample comprised naive CD4+ T cells from blood cultured with dendritic cells. Described subset: CD45RA+ naive T cells. The receptors were sampled from a human donor in good health.

The chain has TRBV30 and TRBJ2-7, with 11 bases fitting TRBD2. V lost 3 bases and J lost 1; bases outside the gene matches: 8. Germline CDR1 is GTSNPN and CDR2 is SVGIG (reference sequence). There are 16 residues in the CDR3. The CDR3 nucleotides are TGTGCCTGGAGAGCAAGACTAGCGGGACTATCCTACGAGCAGTACTTC. This sequence encodes CAWRARLAGLSYEQYF.

The chain uses TRBV27 and TRBJ1-1, with 9 bases matching TRBD1. The J segment lost 4 bases and the V segment lost 6 bases, leaving 0 bases of the junction unmatched. In germline, CDR1 is MNHEY, CDR2 SMNVEV (reference sequence). CDR3 length equals 12 residues. This chain's CDR3 is CASRQGATEAFF. CDR3 nucleotide sequence: TGTGCCAGCAGACAGGGGGCCACTGAAGCTTTCTTT.

The gene calls are TRBV5-5 and TRBJ1-4, with D maybe TRBD1 (5 bases). The germline gives CDR1 SGHKS, CDR2 YYEKEE (reference sequence). V lost 1 base to trimming and J lost 8 bases, with 12 bases between them. This CDR3 region has 14 residues. The CDR3 DNA sequence: TGTGCCAGCAGCTTGACAGGTTCACGAGAAAAACTGTTTTTT. Translating gives CASSLTGSREKLFF.

The sample holds a few counts of this clone. V and J are TRBV6-1 and TRBJ2-7, with D perhaps being TRBD1 or TRBD2 (5 bases each). The germline V and J ends were trimmed by 6 bases and 4 bases, with 13 bases remaining between them. The CDR3 length is 13 residues. Germline assignment: CDR1 MNHNS and CDR2 SASEGT. The CDR3 loop reads CASSRDHRYEQYF. The CDR3 region has the DNA TGTGCCAGCAGCCGGGACCACAGGTACGAGCAGTACTTC.

This clone occurred once. This chain uses TRBV30 with TRBJ1-5, with D unclear. This CDR3 comprises 13 residues. The ends were cut back, 2 bases at V and 0 bases at J, with 5 bases in the middle. Germline CDR1 reads GTSNPN; CDR2 reads SVGIG (reference sequence). This chain's CDR3 is CAWSSNSNQPQHF. For the CDR3, the DNA is TGTGCCTGGAGTTCTAATAGCAATCAGCCCCAGCATTTT.

This chain joins TRBV7-2 and TRBJ1-1; TRBD1 might be the D (6 bases). CDR3 size: 14 residues. CDR1 and CDR2 (germline): SGHTA, FQGNSA. The V end was cut by 7 bases, the J end by 5 bases, with 17 bases between. The CDR3 is CASKPAGGGTEAFF. CDR3 sequence (DNA): TGTGCCAGCAAACCCGCGGGAGGGGGGACTGAAGCTTTCTTT.

This clone was seen once. The chain couples TRBV4-1 to TRBJ2-2; maybe TRBD2 (6 bases). Germline assignment: CDR1 MGHRA and CDR2 YSYEKL. Trimming stripped 4 bases from V and 4 bases from J, with 16 bases between. The CDR3 totals 16 residues. The CDR3 DNA is TGCGCCAGCAGCCCGCGGGCGGAGGGTCGCACCGGGGAGCTGTTTTTT. Translation: CASSPRAEGRTGELFF.

The V gene is TRBV4-2, the J gene TRBJ2-5; TRBD1 is a possible D gene (5 bases). The DNA end is a closer match to TRBJ2-7, so the J assignment may be wrong. This CDR3 region has 15 residues. In germline, CDR1 is LGHNA, CDR2 YNFKEQ. The CDR3 coding sequence is TGTGCCAGCAGCCAAGAATCATACAGGACCTACGAGCAGTACTTC. Translated, it gives CASSQESYRTYEQYF.

V is TRBV28 and J is TRBJ1-1; D may be TRBD1 (6 bases). The CDR3 is 14 amino acids. Trimming pared 6 bases from V and 0 bases from J, leaving 11 bases between. Germline lookup yields CDR1 MDHEN and CDR2 SYDVKM. The CDR3 sequence is CASRTGTLNTEAFF. The CDR3 region has the DNA TGTGCCAGCAGGACCGGGACATTGAACACTGAAGCTTTCTTT.

The genes are TRBV7-6 and TRBJ1-2; D unresolved. The germline gives CDR1 SGHVS, CDR2 FNYEAQ. This CDR3 region has 13 residues. Trimming pared 10 bases from V and 2 bases from J, leaving 14 bases between. CDR3 DNA sequence: TGTGCCACCCAAGGGTCTGGAAACTATGGCTACACCTTC. Amino acids: CATQGSGNYGYTF.

The chain employs TRBV18 and TRBJ2-1; D is possibly TRBD1 (6 bases). This CDR3 contains 17 residues. Looked up from germline, CDR1 is KGHSH and CDR2 is LQKENI. The V gene lost 0 bases and the J gene lost 3 bases, with 15 bases spanning the gap. CDR3 DNA: TGTGCCAGCTCACCACCGGGCCGGACAGCCCTCTACAATGAGCAGTTCTTC. This gives the protein CASSPPGRTALYNEQFF.

The V gene is TRBV7-2, the J gene TRBJ2-7; 10 nucleotides line up with TRBD2. CDR3 length: 13 amino acids. Germline CDR1 reads SGHTA; CDR2 reads FQGNSA. After removal of 5 bases from V and 7 bases from J, the junction contained 5 bases not matched to a gene. CDR3 region: CASSLRLAGEQYF. The CDR3 DNA sequence: TGTGCCAGCAGCCTAAGACTAGCGGGTGAGCAGTACTTC.

The chain joins TRBV25-1 to TRBJ1-1, with D perhaps matching TRBD1 (5 bases). Between the trimmed V and J ends, which lost 7 bases and 1 base, there was a span of 10 bases. In germline, CDR1 is MGHDK, CDR2 SYGVNS. This CDR3 comprises 13 residues. This chain's CDR3 is CASKDRKNTEAFF. The CDR3 DNA is TGTGCCAGCAAAGACAGAAAGAACACTGAAGCTTTCTTT.

The chain carries TRBV7-2 and TRBJ2-1, with 7 bases that match TRBD1. V gave up 5 bases and J gave up 7 bases; unmatched junction bases: 8. Looked up from germline, CDR1 is SGHTA and CDR2 is FQGNSA. The CDR3 is made up of 14 amino acids. In DNA form, the CDR3 reads TGTGCCAGCAGCCCCCAGACAGGGCGGAATGAGCAGTTCTTC. It translates to CASSPQTGRNEQFF.

The rearrangement links TRBV19 to TRBJ2-3; 8 bases match TRBD2. This CDR3 comprises 16 residues. The J segment lost 4 bases and the V segment lost 1 base, leaving 7 bases of the junction unmatched. Germline V gene lookup returns CDR1 LNHDA and CDR2 SQIVND (reference sequence). CDR3 in DNA: TGTGCCAGTAGTATAGGGCGGGGGGTAGGTGCAGATACGCAGTATTTT. It translates to CASSIGRGVGADTQYF.

This chain uses TRBV7-2 with TRBJ1-1, with D possibly TRBD1 on 5 matching bases. Germline V CDR1 and CDR2: SGHTA, FQGNSA. Trimming removed 4 bases at V and 7 bases at J, with 19 bases between. The length of the CDR3 is 15 residues. The CDR3, as DNA: TGTGCCAGCAGCTACTCATATTCCGGGGGTGGTGAAGCTTTCTTT. Its protein product is CASSYSYSGGGEAFF.

The genes are TRBV6-1 and TRBJ1-5; D remains unclear. Germline V gene lookup returns CDR1 MNHNS and CDR2 SASEGT. Trimming cost V 2 bases and J 3 bases, with 17 bases left between them. This CDR3 is 17 amino acids long. The CDR3 bases are TGTGCCAGCAGTGAAAGCCCCTCTCAGGTCCTCAATCAGCCCCAGCATTTT. This encodes CASSESPSQVLNQPQHF.

The chain couples TRBV14 to TRBJ2-2; 11 nucleotides agree with TRBD1. The V segment lost 4 bases and the J segment 0 bases; nucleotides outside the gene matches: 7. The CDR3 has 18 residues. The germline V gene has CDR1 SGHDN and CDR2 FVKESK. The CDR3 region is CASSLDRGRFSNTGELFF. The CDR3 region has the DNA TGTGCCAGCAGCCTGGACAGGGGGCGCTTTTCGAACACCGGGGAGCTGTTTTTT.

V usage is TRBV11-2 and J usage is TRBJ2-1; TRBD2 agrees at 15 bases. CDR1 SGHAT and CDR2 FQNNGV come from the germline V gene. The CDR3 extends over 19 amino acids. With 3 bases clipped from V and 5 bases from J, the junction kept 11 bases outside the gene matches. CDR3 residues: CASSFLGLAGGGSNNEQFF. For the CDR3, the DNA is TGTGCCAGCAGCTTTCTTGGACTAGCGGGAGGGGGATCCAACAATGAGCAGTTCTTC.

This clone was seen a handful of times. J is TRBJ1-5 and V is TRBV12-5; a possible D gene is TRBD1 (5 bases). The CDR3 totals 15 residues. Germline-derived CDR1 and CDR2 are LGHNT and FRNRAP. The V gene lost 0 bases and the J gene lost 7 bases, with 13 bases spanning the gap. The CDR3 reads CASGLVVGGVQPQHF. As DNA, the CDR3 is TGTGCTAGTGGTTTGGTGGTGGGGGGTGTCCAGCCCCAGCATTTT.

In this sample, this clone turned up once. J is TRBJ2-7 and V is TRBV30; possible D gene TRBD2, 6 bases. The CDR3 has 14 residues. The V gene lost 2 bases and the J gene lost 6 bases, with 17 bases spanning the gap. Germline assignment: CDR1 GTSNPN and CDR2 SVGIG (reference sequence). CDR3 loop: CAWSRGKGGSEQYF. The CDR3, as DNA: TGTGCCTGGAGTCGGGGGAAAGGAGGATCCGAGCAGTACTTC. Variable domain in full (rest from reference TRBV30 and TRBJ2-7): SQTIHQWPATLVQPVGSPLSLECTVEGTSNPNLYWYRQAAGRGLQLLFYSVGIGQISSEVPQNLSASRPQDRQFILSSKKLLLSDSGFYLCAWSRGKGGSEQYFGPGTRLTVT.

This chain links TRBV9 with TRBJ2-5; tentative D call: TRBD2 (7 bases). The CDR3 covers 15 residues. The germline V gene has CDR1 SGDLS and CDR2 YYNGEE. V was clipped by 4 bases and J by 1 base, with 14 bases between them. The CDR3 is CASSLVGGAQETQYF. Here the CDR3 DNA reads TGTGCCAGCAGCCTCGTTGGGGGGGCCCAAGAGACCCAGTACTTC.